Presented here are 17 T cell receptor beta chains from one specimen sequenced in a study of neurological immune-mediated disorders (dated by TCRdb to the late 2010s). Preparation of the library involved 5' RACE. TCRdb names Illumina HiSeq 2500 as the instrument used. The raw public reads went through TCRdb reprocessing: fastp at Q25, MiXCR clone calling, in-frame beta chains kept. Under each unique CDR3 protein, matching rows form one entry showing the most common genes and DNA. This sample holds some 71,000 distinct CDR3 sequences; 10% to 13% were observed only once. The ten largest clones take up approximately 10% of the sample. Taken with the paper, the label for time point translates to: longitudinal time-point 1 (baseline). Source material: PBMCs. Receptors were obtained from a man younger than 45 in good health.

This clonotype was counted only a few times. The chain uses TRBV9 and TRBJ1-1; TRBD1 might be the D (6 bases). Germline V CDR1 and CDR2: SGDLS, YYNGEE. Trimming shortened V by 0 bases and J by 0 bases, and 9 bases separated the two germline ends. The CDR3 covers 15 residues. The CDR3 region has the DNA TGTGCCAGCAGCGTAGTGCCAGGGGTGAACACTGAAGCTTTCTTT. Translated, it gives CASSVVPGVNTEAFF.

This clonotype was observed a few times. The chain is built from TRBV28 and TRBJ1-6; no clear D gene. Per germline, CDR1 MDHEN and CDR2 SYDVKM. Trimming removed 8 bases at V and 3 bases at J, with 20 bases between. The CDR3 totals 17 residues. The CDR3 bases are TGTGCCAGCCATAAGGGTGCGGAAAGGAGCTATAATTCACCCCTCCACTTT. Its protein is CASHKGAERSYNSPLHF. The whole variable domain, filled in from reference TRBV28 and TRBJ1-6, reads DVKVTQSSRYLVKRTGEKVFLECVQDMDHENMFWYRQDPGLGLRLIYFSYDVKMKEKGDIPEGYSVSREKKERFSLILESASTNQTSMYLCASHKGAERSYNSPLHFGNGTRLTVT.

The CDR3: CASSQEDRGLLETQYF. The CDR3 nucleotides read TGCGCCAGCAGCCAAGAGGACAGGGGGCTGCTTGAGACCCAGTACTTC. The rearrangement links TRBV4-1 to TRBJ2-5; 11 nucleotides line up with TRBD1. CDR3 length: 16 amino acids. J was trimmed by 5 bases and V by 0 bases; bases with no gene match: 5. The germline V gene encodes CDR1 MGHRA and CDR2 YSYEKL.

This clonotype was recorded many times. This rearrangement joins TRBV9 to TRBJ2-5; 12 bases align to TRBD2. V shed 7 bases and J 3 bases; nucleotides not matched to a gene: 16. The CDR3 runs to 18 residues. Germline CDR1 SGDLS, CDR2 YYNGEE. CDR3: CASRASGRAFPGEETQYF. CDR3 nucleotides: TGTGCCAGCCGGGCTAGCGGGAGGGCCTTCCCTGGGGAAGAGACCCAGTACTTC.

Ten or more counts support this clonotype. The rearrangement uses TRBV29-1 and TRBJ2-3; 7 nucleotides agree with TRBD2. V gave up 4 bases and J gave up 0 bases; unmatched junction bases: 4. The CDR3 length is 14 residues. Germline V CDR1 and CDR2: SQVTM, ANQGSEA. CDR3 region: CSVGSSGSTDTQYF. DNA for the CDR3: TGCAGCGTTGGATCTAGCGGTAGCACAGATACGCAGTATTTT.

This clonotype was detected ten times or more. This chain links TRBV7-8 with TRBJ2-7; D gene uncertain. This CDR3 spans 15 amino acids. Germline-derived CDR1 and CDR2 are SGHVS and FQNEAQ. V shed 0 bases and J shed 0 bases, with 9 bases lying between them. CDR3: CASSLAVVASYEQYF. The CDR3 coding sequence is TGTGCCAGCAGCTTAGCTGTAGTCGCCTCCTACGAGCAGTACTTC.

There are many counts of this clonotype. The gene calls are TRBV28 and TRBJ2-4; D remains ambiguous. V was shortened by 7 bases and J by 0 bases, with 13 bases between the two germline ends. Germline V gene sequence: CDR1 MDHEN, CDR2 SYDVKM. This CDR3 is built from 15 residues. CDR3: CASTFTALAKNIQYF. CDR3 DNA sequence: TGTGCCAGCACCTTCACGGCGCTAGCCAAAAACATTCAGTACTTC.

This clonotype came up many times. The genes are TRBV6-5 and TRBJ2-7; a weak D match, TRBD2 (6 bases). CDR3 length equals 14 residues. The V end was cut by 5 bases, the J end by 1 base, with 12 bases between. Germline assignment: CDR1 MNHEY and CDR2 SVGAGI. CDR3 loop: CASSPYSGSYEQYF. The CDR3, as DNA: TGTGCCAGCAGTCCCTATAGCGGTTCCTACGAGCAGTACTTC.

This clonotype was seen ten or more times. The chain is built from TRBV7-9 and TRBJ2-7; D possibly uses TRBD1 or TRBD2 (5 bases each). Germline values: CDR1 SEHNR, CDR2 FQNEAQ (reference sequence). There are 12 residues in the CDR3. The germline V and J ends were trimmed by 6 bases and 6 bases, with 12 bases remaining between them. This chain's CDR3 is CASRGRFGEQYF. In nucleotides, the CDR3 is TGTGCCAGCAGGGGACGGTTTGGCGAGCAGTACTTC.

There are many counts of this clonotype. The rearrangement uses TRBV5-1 and TRBJ2-1; no clear D gene. Germline V lookup: CDR1 SGHRS, CDR2 YFSETQ. There are 14 residues in the CDR3. With 1 base removed from V and 7 bases from J, the gap between germline ends came to 12 bases. CDR3 sequence: CASSLIPTLNEQFF. The CDR3 coding sequence is TGCGCCAGCAGCTTGATCCCCACACTGAATGAGCAGTTCTTC. The complete variable domain, with remaining parts taken from reference TRBV5-1 and TRBJ2-1, reads KAGVTQTPRYLIKTRGQQVTLSCSPISGHRSVSWYQQTPGQGLQFLFEYFSETQRNKGNFPGRFSGRQFSNSRSEMNVSTLELGDSALYLCASSLIPTLNEQFFGPGTRLTVL.

In this sample, this clonotype turned up many times. V is TRBV4-2 and J is TRBJ2-1, with 8 bases aligning to TRBD2. The CDR3 is 15 amino acids. The trim removed 4 bases at V and 4 bases at J, leaving 6 bases unmatched. Germline V gives CDR1 LGHNA, CDR2 YNFKEQ. CDR3 amino acids: CASSLTSGGYNEQFF. In DNA form, the CDR3 reads TGTGCCAGCAGCCTAACTAGCGGAGGATACAATGAGCAGTTCTTC.

This clonotype was found many times. The genes are TRBV28 and TRBJ1-2; 7 bases line up with TRBD1. J was trimmed by 8 bases and V by 3 bases; bases with no gene match: 15. The germline CDR1 and CDR2 sequences are MDHEN and SYDVKM. The CDR3 extends over 16 amino acids. The CDR3 is CASSFPERGPGGGYTF. The DNA of the CDR3 is TGTGCCAGCAGTTTCCCTGAAAGGGGGCCTGGGGGGGGCTACACCTTC.

This clonotype was counted ten times or more. The CDR3 does not close with the conserved phenylalanine or tryptophan, likely indicating a read error. It is unclear where the CDR3 begins or ends on the DNA, so no DNA is shown, and the CDR3 is as TCRdb lists it. The chain carries TRBV7-6 and TRBJ2-7; the table gives TRBD1 as D, unverified against the DNA. Including both end residues, the CDR3 is 13 amino acids long. Germline V CDR1 and CDR2: SGHVS, FNYEAQ. CDR3 residues: CASSFPGQFGTSL.

This clonotype was found many times. The chain combines TRBV5-1 with TRBJ2-5; 9 bases match TRBD2. The CDR3 extends over 17 amino acids. Germline CDR1 is SGHRS and CDR2 is YFSETQ. J gave up 0 bases and V 0 bases, and 6 bases lay outside the gene matches. CDR3 region: CASSLGLAVGYQETQYF. DNA of the CDR3: TGCGCCAGCAGCTTGGGACTAGCGGTTGGGTACCAAGAGACCCAGTACTTC.

This clonotype was found many times. This chain connects TRBV11-2 to TRBJ2-5; 9 bases line up with TRBD2. The CDR3 runs to 16 residues. V was clipped by 2 bases and J by 1 base; unmatched bases: 5. Germline V gene data show CDR1 as SGHAT and CDR2 as FQNNGV. The CDR3 nucleotides are TGTGCCAGCAGCTTATTCCCTAGCGGGGTCCAAGAGACCCAGTACTTC. As protein: CASSLFPSGVQETQYF.

The sample holds many counts of this clonotype. The rearrangement joins TRBV5-4 to TRBJ2-7; 7 bases match TRBD1. V lost 3 bases to trimming and J lost 5 bases; unmatched junction nucleotides: 14. The CDR3 contains 16 residues. Germline assignment: CDR1 SGHNT and CDR2 YYREEE (reference sequence). The DNA of the CDR3 is TGTGCCAGCAGCTCAGCCTTGACAGGGATTCTGGACGAGCAGTACTTC. It is translated as CASSSALTGILDEQYF.

This clonotype was recorded only once. A clone one base away is much larger, so this may be a read error. The chain uses TRBV12-3 or TRBV12-4 and TRBJ1-3, with TRBD1 matching over 7 bases. This CDR3 region has 15 residues. The CDR3 DNA sequence: TGTGCCAACAGTTTAGAGGGAGTCAGGGGGGACACCATATATTTT. This sequence encodes CANSLEGVRGDTIYF.